The TCR beta chain described here comes from a study of monozygotic twins with inflammatory bowel disease (dated by TCRdb to the late 2010s). Some background on the complete study: The full study comprised around 30 monozygotic twin pairs: nine German pairs (four IBD-concordant, five IBD-discordant) and 19 IBD-discordant Danish pairs. Disease-associated traits were sought mainly through comparisons between IBD patients and their genetically identical healthy co-twins within discordant pairs. Each individual had, on average, about 151 000 unique TCRalpha sequences and 181 000 unique TCRbeta sequences available for analysis. General study outcomes and caveats: Compared with healthy twins, IBD patients shared fewer clonotypes with other individuals, and the difference was most pronounced in patients with signs of disease activity. The results gave no support for a single strong signal or clonotype linked to IBD. IBD patients had lower TCRbeta repertoire diversity, measured by the inverse Simpson index, than their healthy co-twins. The analysis was unable to tell apart different T cell subtypes. Because patients were on differing immunosuppressive treatments, the repertoires may have picked up extra background noise and inter-individual variability. Concordant and discordant twins showed no difference in repertoire similarity, possibly because of limited statistical power.

The library was built by means of 5' RACE. Preparation of each TCR library used around 3,500 ng of total RNA. For each sample, cDNA was synthesized in eight separate reactions using SMARTScribe reverse transcriptase. During cDNA synthesis, template switching was used to introduce unique molecular identifiers that contained a 6-nucleotide sample barcode. Two nested PCRs of about 17 and 10 cycles amplified the TCRalpha and TCRbeta cDNA, and bead purification followed each PCR. Before amplification, the cDNA was treated with uracil DNA-glycosylase and purified using the QIAquick PCR purification kit. The second PCR added Illumina TruSeq-compatible adapters along with sample-specific barcodes. TapeStation and Qubit were used to check library quality and concentration, and about 5 ng of each library was pooled. Pooled libraries were sequenced on an Illumina HiSeq2500 single-index Rapid Run with 2 x 100 bp reads and custom sequencing primers. The published analysis was carried out like this. MiGEC version 1.2.6 was used for UMI-based consensus assembly to correct PCR and sequencing errors. MiXCR version 2.1.1 handled V(D)J alignment, clonotype assembly and CDR3 extraction. To normalise gene usage, clonotype sharing and MAIT/NKT TCR abundance, the top 1000, 10 000 and 20 000 clonotypes in each sample were analysed. After downsampling to 27 000 UMIs, diversity was calculated as the inverse Simpson index using the vegan R package. Paired Mann-Whitney U tests on discordant twin pairs were used, with Benjamini-Hochberg multiple-testing correction. Reads reprocessed by TCRdb are summarized as one entry per CDR3 protein sequence, and DNA is absent. These V and J calls originate from TCRdb's pipeline instead of the authors' own analysis. This sample's table carries more than 300,000 distinct CDR3 sequences. The ten largest clones take up 2.5% to 3% of the sample.

With regard to this clonotype: Its specific antigen is unknown.

As encoded in the germline V gene, CDR1 is SGHTA while CDR2 is FQGNSA. Measured from the cysteine to the phenylalanine, the CDR3 is 11 residues long. Only the protein is on record. An approximately 2.6 ml peripheral blood sample was drawn into PAXgene tubes per donor and stored at -80°C. Total RNA was isolated from whole blood with the PAXgene blood miRNA kit on an automated QIAcube, without T cell sorting. Deep TCRalpha and TCRbeta repertoire profiling with unique molecular barcoding was performed on peripheral blood of monozygotic twin pairs concordant or discordant for inflammatory bowel disease. For every twin pair, smoking habits were documented, and each individual was categorised as a current, former or never smoker.

The chain is made from TRBV7-2 and TRBJ1-1. The specimen sequenced was blood. The source is a human donor with ulcerative colitis or Crohn's disease, or a healthy co-twin of an affected twin (not recorded which). CDR3 reads: CASSFRHGAFF. Full variable domain (CDR3 extended with the reference TRBV7-2 and TRBJ1-1 proteins): GAGVSQSPSNKVTEKGKDVELRCDPISGHTALYWYRQSLGQGLEFLIYFQGNSAPDKSGLPSDRFSAERTGGSVSTLTIQRTQQEDSAVYLCASSFRHGAFFGQGTRLTVV.